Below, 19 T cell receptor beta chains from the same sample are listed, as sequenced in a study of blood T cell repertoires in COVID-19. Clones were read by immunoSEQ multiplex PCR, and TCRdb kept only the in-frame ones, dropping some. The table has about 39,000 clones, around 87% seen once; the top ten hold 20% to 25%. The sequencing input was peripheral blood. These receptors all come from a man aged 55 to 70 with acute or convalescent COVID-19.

The chain's CDR3 is CASSQDQVEYNEQFF. Written as DNA, the CDR3 is TGCGCCAGCAGCCAAGATCAGGTGGAATACAATGAGCAGTTCTTC. This chain uses TRBV4-1 with TRBJ2-1; D not resolved. Trimming removed 0 bases at V and 4 bases at J, with 10 bases between. The V gene's germline CDR1 is MGHRA and CDR2 YSYEKL. The CDR3 is made up of 15 amino acids.

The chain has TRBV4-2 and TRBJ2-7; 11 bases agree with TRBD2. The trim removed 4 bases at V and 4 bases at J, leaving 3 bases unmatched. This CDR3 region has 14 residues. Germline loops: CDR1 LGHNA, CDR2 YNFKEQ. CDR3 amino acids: CASSPRLAGYEQYF. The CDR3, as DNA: TGTGCCAGCAGCCCCAGACTAGCGGGATACGAGCAGTACTTC.

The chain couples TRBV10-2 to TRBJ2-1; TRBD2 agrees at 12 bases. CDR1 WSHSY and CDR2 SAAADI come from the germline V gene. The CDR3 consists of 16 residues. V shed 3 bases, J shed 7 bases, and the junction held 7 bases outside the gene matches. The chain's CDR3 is CASSELGTSGRNEQFF. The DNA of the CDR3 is TGCGCCAGCAGTGAATTGGGCACTAGCGGGAGGAATGAGCAGTTCTTC.

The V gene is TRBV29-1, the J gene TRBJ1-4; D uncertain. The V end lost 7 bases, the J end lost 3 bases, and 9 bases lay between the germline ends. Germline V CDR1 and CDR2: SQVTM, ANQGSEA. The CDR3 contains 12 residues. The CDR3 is CSGGRSNEKLFF. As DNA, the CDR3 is TGCAGCGGAGGAAGATCTAATGAAAAACTGTTTTTT. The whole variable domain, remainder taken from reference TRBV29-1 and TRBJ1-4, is SAVISQKPSRDICQRGTSLTIQCQVDSQVTMMFWYRQQPGQSLTLIATANQGSEATYESGFVIDKFPISRPNLTFSTLTVSNMSPEDSSIYLCSGGRSNEKLFFGSGTQLSVL.

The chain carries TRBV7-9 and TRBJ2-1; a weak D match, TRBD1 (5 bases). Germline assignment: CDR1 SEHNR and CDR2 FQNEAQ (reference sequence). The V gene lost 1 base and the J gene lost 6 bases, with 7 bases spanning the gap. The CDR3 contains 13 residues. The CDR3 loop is CASSLGQGNEQFF. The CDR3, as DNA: TGTGCCAGCAGCTTAGGGCAGGGCAATGAGCAGTTCTTC.

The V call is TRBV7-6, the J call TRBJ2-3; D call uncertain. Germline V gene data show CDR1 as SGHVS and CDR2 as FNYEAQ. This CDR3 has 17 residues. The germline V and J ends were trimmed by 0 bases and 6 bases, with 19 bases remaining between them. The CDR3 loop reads CASSLALVPIHNDTQYF. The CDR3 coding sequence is TGTGCCAGCAGCTTAGCCTTGGTCCCCATACACAATGATACGCAGTATTTT. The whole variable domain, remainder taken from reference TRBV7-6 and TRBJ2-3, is GAGVSQSPRYKVTKRGQDVALRCDPISGHVSLYWYRQALGQGPEFLTYFNYEAQQDKSGLPNDRFSAERPEGSISTLTIQRTEQRDSAMYRCASSLALVPIHNDTQYFGPGTRLTVL.

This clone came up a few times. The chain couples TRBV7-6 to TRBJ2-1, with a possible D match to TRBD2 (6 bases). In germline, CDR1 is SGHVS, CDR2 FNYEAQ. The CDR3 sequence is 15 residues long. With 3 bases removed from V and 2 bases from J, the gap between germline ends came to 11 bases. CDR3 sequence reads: CASSLRLAPYNEQFF. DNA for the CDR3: TGTGCCAGCAGCTTGCGGCTAGCGCCCTACAATGAGCAGTTCTTC.

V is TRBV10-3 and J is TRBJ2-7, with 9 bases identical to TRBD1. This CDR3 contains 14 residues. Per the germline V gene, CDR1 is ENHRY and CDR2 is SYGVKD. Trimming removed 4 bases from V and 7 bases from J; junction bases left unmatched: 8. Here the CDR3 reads CAISAGQGRGEQYF. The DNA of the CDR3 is TGTGCCATCAGTGCCGGACAGGGGAGAGGGGAGCAGTACTTC.

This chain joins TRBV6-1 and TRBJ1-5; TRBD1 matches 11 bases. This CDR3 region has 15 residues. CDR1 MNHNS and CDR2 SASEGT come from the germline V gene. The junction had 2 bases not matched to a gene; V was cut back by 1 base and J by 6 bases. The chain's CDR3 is CASSEGTGGGQPQHF. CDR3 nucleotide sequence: TGTGCCAGCAGTGAAGGGACAGGGGGCGGTCAGCCCCAGCATTTT.

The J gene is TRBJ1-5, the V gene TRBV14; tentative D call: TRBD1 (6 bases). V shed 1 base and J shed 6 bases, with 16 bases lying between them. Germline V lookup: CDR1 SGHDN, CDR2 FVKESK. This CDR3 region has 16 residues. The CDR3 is CASSQVEQGLGQPQHF. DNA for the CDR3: TGTGCCAGCAGCCAAGTTGAACAGGGCCTCGGTCAGCCCCAGCATTTT.

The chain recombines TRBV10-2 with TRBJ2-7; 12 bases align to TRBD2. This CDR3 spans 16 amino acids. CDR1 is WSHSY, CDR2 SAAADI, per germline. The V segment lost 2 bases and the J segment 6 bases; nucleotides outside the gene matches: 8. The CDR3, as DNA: TGCGCCAGCAGTGAGAGACTAGCGGGAGTTAATCGCGAGCAGTACTTC. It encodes CASSERLAGVNREQYF.

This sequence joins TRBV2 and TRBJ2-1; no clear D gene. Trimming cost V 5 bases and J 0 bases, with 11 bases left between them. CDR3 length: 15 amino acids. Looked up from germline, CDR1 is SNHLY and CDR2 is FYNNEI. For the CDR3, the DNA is TGTGCCAGCAGTTATCTCTCCGGCTCCTACAATGAGCAGTTCTTC. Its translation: CASSYLSGSYNEQFF.

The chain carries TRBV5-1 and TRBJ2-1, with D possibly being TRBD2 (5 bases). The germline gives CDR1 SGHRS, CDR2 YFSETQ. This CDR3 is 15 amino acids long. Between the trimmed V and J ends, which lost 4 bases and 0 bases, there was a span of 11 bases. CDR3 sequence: CASSPGGVSYNEQFF. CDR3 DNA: TGCGCCAGCAGCCCTGGAGGAGTCTCCTACAATGAGCAGTTCTTC.

The CDR3 DNA is TGCGCCAGCAGCGCCCCGGGACAGTTACGCACCGGGGAGCTGTTTTTT. Its protein product is CASSAPGQLRTGELFF. This rearrangement joins TRBV5-1 to TRBJ2-2, with 7 bases aligning to TRBD1. CDR3 length: 16 residues. CDR1 is SGHRS and CDR2 is YFSETQ in the germline V gene. Germline trimming cut 4 bases from V and 4 bases from J; bases unmatched to any gene: 10.

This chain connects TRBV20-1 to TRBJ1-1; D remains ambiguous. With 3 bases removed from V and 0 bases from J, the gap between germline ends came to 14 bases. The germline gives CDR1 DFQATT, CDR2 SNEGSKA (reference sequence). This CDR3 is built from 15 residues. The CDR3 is CSASPFGQMNTEAFF. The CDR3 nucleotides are TGCAGTGCTAGTCCTTTTGGTCAGATGAACACTGAAGCTTTCTTT.

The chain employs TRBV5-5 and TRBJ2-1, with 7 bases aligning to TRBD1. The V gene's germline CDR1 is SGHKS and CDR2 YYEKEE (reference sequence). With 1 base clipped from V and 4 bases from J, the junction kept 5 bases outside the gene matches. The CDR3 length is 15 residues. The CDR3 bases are TGTGCCAGCAGCTTGACAGGGGCCCAATACAATGAGCAGTTCTTC. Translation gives CASSLTGAQYNEQFF.

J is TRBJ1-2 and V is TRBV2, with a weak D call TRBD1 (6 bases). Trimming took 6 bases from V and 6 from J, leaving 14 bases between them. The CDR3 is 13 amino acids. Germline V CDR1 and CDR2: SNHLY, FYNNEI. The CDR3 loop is CASSDNRVNGYTF. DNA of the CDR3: TGTGCCAGCAGCGATAACAGGGTTAATGGCTACACCTTC.

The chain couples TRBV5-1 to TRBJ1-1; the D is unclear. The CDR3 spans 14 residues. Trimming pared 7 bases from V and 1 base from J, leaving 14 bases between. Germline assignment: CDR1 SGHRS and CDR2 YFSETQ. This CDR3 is CASRWSAQNTEAFF. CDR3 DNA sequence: TGCGCCAGCCGGTGGAGCGCCCAGAACACTGAAGCTTTCTTT.

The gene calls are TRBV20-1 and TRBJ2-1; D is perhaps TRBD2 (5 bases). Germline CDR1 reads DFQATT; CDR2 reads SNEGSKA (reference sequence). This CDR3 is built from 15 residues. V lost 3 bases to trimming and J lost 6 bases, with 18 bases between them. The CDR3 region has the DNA TGCAGTGCTAGTTCCCCGTCTAGCTCGGGCAATGAGCAGTTCTTC. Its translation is CSASSPSSSGNEQFF.